This entry lists 22 T cell receptor beta chains sequenced from one sample in a study of response to subunit inactivated influenza vaccine. TCRdb reanalysed the RT-PCR reads using MiXCR and keeps one entry per CDR3 protein. Here the sample spans approximately 520,000 distinct CDR3 sequences, around 25% being singletons. The sample was CD4+ T cells sorted from PBMCs, taken more than 4 days after vaccination. The receptor source for this set is a man aged 50-59 years who received an inactivated influenza vaccine.

The chain employs TRBV7-2 and TRBJ2-7, with D perhaps matching TRBD2 (5 bases). CDR3 length: 14 residues. Germline CDR1 and CDR2: SGHTA and FQGNSA. V was trimmed by 5 bases and J by 4 bases, leaving 15 bases between them. The CDR3: CASSPAAGVYEQYF. As DNA, the CDR3 is TGTGCCAGCAGCCCTGCGGCGGGCGTTTACGAGCAGTACTTC.

The V call is TRBV10-3, the J call TRBJ2-5, with 11 positions matching TRBD1. The CDR3 has 16 amino acids. The ends lost 0 bases at V and 7 bases at J; junction bases unmatched: 7. Per the germline V gene, CDR1 is ENHRY and CDR2 is SYGVKD. CDR3 in amino acids: CAISESRTGGPGTQYF. CDR3 nucleotide sequence: TGTGCCATCAGTGAGTCGAGGACAGGGGGCCCGGGGACCCAGTACTTC.

This clonotype has more than one count but fewer than ten. For the CDR3, the DNA is TGTGCCAGCAGCCAAGGGGTAGGGAACTACGAGCAGTACTTC. This sequence encodes CASSQGVGNYEQYF. The chain couples TRBV4-2 to TRBJ2-7; D remains unclear. With 1 base removed from V and 3 bases from J, the gap between germline ends came to 10 bases. The CDR3 has 14 residues. Germline CDR1 is LGHNA and CDR2 is YNFKEQ.

The chain links TRBV7-9 to TRBJ1-1; D possibly corresponds to TRBD1 (6 bases). CDR1 and CDR2 from the germline V gene are SEHNR and FQNEAQ (reference sequence). This CDR3 is built from 13 residues. V was shortened by 6 bases and J by 4 bases, with 12 bases between the two germline ends. The CDR3 nucleotides are TGTGCCAGCAGGTTAACAGGGATCACTGAAGCTTTCTTT. This codes for CASRLTGITEAFF.

In its sample, this clonotype was seen a few times. This chain links TRBV20-1 with TRBJ1-1; no reliable D call. Germline lookup yields CDR1 DFQATT and CDR2 SNEGSKA (reference sequence). The CDR3 extends over 12 amino acids. Trimming stripped 3 bases from V and 7 bases from J, with 12 bases between. CDR3 sequence reads: CSARGRNYEAFF. The CDR3, as DNA: TGCAGTGCTAGGGGTCGAAACTATGAAGCTTTCTTT.

A few counts support this clonotype. This chain uses TRBV29-1 with TRBJ2-3; D uncertain. The CDR3 is made up of 13 amino acids. CDR1 is SQVTM and CDR2 is ANQGSEA in the germline V gene. The V and J ends lost 3 bases and 0 bases respectively, with 7 bases between them. In DNA, the CDR3 is TGCAGCGTTGAGGGCAGGAGCACAGATACGCAGTATTTT. Protein: CSVEGRSTDTQYF.

This clonotype was detected a few times. V and J are TRBV25-1 and TRBJ2-7; D tentatively fits TRBD1 or TRBD2 (5 bases each). This CDR3 region has 14 residues. Germline V gene data show CDR1 as MGHDK and CDR2 as SYGVNS. Trimming shortened V by 4 bases and J by 4 bases, and 14 bases separated the two germline ends. DNA of the CDR3: TGTGCCAGCAGTGCCGAGGGGATCCGGTACGAGCAGTACTTC. It codes for CASSAEGIRYEQYF.

J is TRBJ2-2 and V is TRBV7-2, with 7 positions matching TRBD1. J gave up 5 bases and V 1 base, and 4 bases lay outside the gene matches. This CDR3 has 15 residues. CDR1 SGHTA and CDR2 FQGNSA come from the germline V gene. The CDR3: CASSLVGRGTGELFF. The CDR3 DNA follows: TGTGCCAGCAGCTTAGTAGGCAGGGGGACCGGGGAGCTGTTTTTT. Based on the CDR3 plus reference TRBV7-2 and TRBJ2-2, the full variable domain is GAGVSQSPSNKVTEKGKDVELRCDPISGHTALYWYRQSLGQGLEFLIYFQGNSAPDKSGLPSDRFSAERTGGSVSTLTIQRTQQEDSAVYLCASSLVGRGTGELFFGEGSRLTVL.

The CDR3, as DNA: TGTGCCAGCAGGAAGGAGGACAGGTCTGGGGCCAACGTCCTGACTTTC. Translating it yields CASRKEDRSGANVLTF. The gene calls are TRBV6-1 and TRBJ2-6; TRBD1 matches at 7 bases. The CDR3 is 16 amino acids. The V gene end was trimmed by 6 bases and the J gene end by 1 base; junction bases not matched to a gene: 6. CDR1 MNHNS and CDR2 SASEGT come from the germline V gene.

The V call is TRBV28, the J call TRBJ1-5; 8 nucleotides match TRBD1. V trimming: 1 base; J trimming: 3 bases; junction bases outside the gene matches: 14. Germline V gene data show CDR1 as MDHEN and CDR2 as SYDVKM. The CDR3 sequence is 19 residues long. In nucleotides, the CDR3 is TGTGCCAGCAGTTTATTCCGCGGGGCTGGACAGGGTCCCAATCAGCCCCAGCATTTT. This gives the protein CASSLFRGAGQGPNQPQHF.

V usage is TRBV2 and J usage is TRBJ2-1, with 7 bases lining up with TRBD2. Trimming removed 4 bases from V and 7 bases from J; junction bases left unmatched: 7. Germline V CDR1 and CDR2: SNHLY, FYNNEI. CDR3 length: 14 residues. The CDR3 sequence: CASSAASGRNEQFF. The CDR3 nucleotides read TGTGCCAGCAGTGCGGCTAGCGGTAGGAATGAGCAGTTCTTC.

This rearrangement joins TRBV20-1 to TRBJ1-1, with a possible D match to TRBD1 (6 bases). CDR1 is DFQATT, CDR2 SNEGSKA, per germline (reference sequence). The V end lost 1 base, the J end lost 5 bases, and 11 bases lay between the germline ends. The CDR3 has 13 amino acids. The CDR3: CSARVTGTTEAFF. The CDR3 coding sequence is TGCAGTGCTAGAGTCACAGGGACAACTGAAGCTTTCTTT.

The chain recombines TRBV5-1 with TRBJ2-2; D might be TRBD1 or TRBD2, each matching 5 bases. The CDR3 consists of 15 residues. With 4 bases removed from V and 3 bases from J, the gap between germline ends came to 13 bases. Germline V lookup: CDR1 SGHRS, CDR2 YFSETQ. The CDR3 nucleotides read TGCGCCAGCAGCCGGGGCGGAGCGGACACCGGGGAGCTGTTTTTT. Residues: CASSRGGADTGELFF.

This clonotype has only one observation. The J gene is TRBJ2-1, the V gene TRBV18; D gene unclear. CDR3 length: 14 residues. The germline V gene has CDR1 KGHSH and CDR2 LQKENI. The germline V and J ends were trimmed by 1 base and 9 bases, with 13 bases remaining between them. CDR3 nucleotides: TGTGCCAGCTCACCACGACTGCAGGTTGGTGAGCAGTTCTTC. Amino acid sequence: CASSPRLQVGEQFF.

This clonotype appeared once. The V and J genes are TRBV20-1 and TRBJ2-2; 8 positions agree with TRBD1. CDR1 and CDR2 (germline): DFQATT, SNEGSKA (reference sequence). V was clipped by 1 base and J by 4 bases; unmatched bases: 5. The CDR3 has 15 amino acids. The CDR3 protein is CSARVETGGTGELFF. As DNA, the CDR3 is TGCAGTGCTAGAGTGGAAACAGGGGGCACCGGGGAGCTGTTTTTT.

The rearrangement links TRBV11-1 to TRBJ2-3, with TRBD2 matching 9 bases. V was clipped by 1 base and J by 4 bases; unmatched bases: 6. Germline CDR1 and CDR2: SGHAT and FQDESV (reference sequence). This CDR3 has 16 residues. Here the CDR3 reads CASSLVSSGIPDTQYF. The CDR3 nucleotides read TGTGCCAGCAGCTTAGTTTCTAGCGGGATCCCAGATACGCAGTATTTT.

The V gene is TRBV7-9, the J gene TRBJ2-3, with D hard to call. There are 14 residues in the CDR3. CDR1 SEHNR and CDR2 FQNEAQ come from the germline V gene (reference sequence). The ends were cut back, 5 bases at V and 0 bases at J, with 9 bases in the middle. The CDR3 DNA follows: TGTGCCAGCAGCCCCTCTGTAAGCACAGATACGCAGTATTTT. The encoded protein is CASSPSVSTDTQYF.

This chain joins TRBV20-1 and TRBJ2-1; D may be TRBD2 (5 bases). Trimming left V 5 bases short and J 4 bases short, with 21 bases between. CDR3 length: 16 residues. Per the germline V gene, CDR1 is DFQATT and CDR2 is SNEGSKA (reference sequence). The CDR3 DNA is TGCAGTGCTCCTACCCCCATAGCGACTCTTTACAATGAGCAGTTCTTC. This gives the protein CSAPTPIATLYNEQFF.

This clonotype occurred a few times. The chain is built from TRBV3-1 and TRBJ2-3; 8 nucleotides line up with TRBD2. The length of the CDR3 is 16 residues. Germline V lookup: CDR1 LGHDT, CDR2 YNNKEL (reference sequence). The trim removed 1 base at V and 0 bases at J, leaving 3 bases unmatched. The DNA of the CDR3 is TGTGCCAGCAGCCAAGTTGCGGGGGGCAGCACAGATACGCAGTATTTT. Its translation is CASSQVAGGSTDTQYF.

The rearrangement links TRBV7-9 to TRBJ2-7; 12 bases match TRBD2. V lost 10 bases, J lost 2 bases, and 15 bases stayed unmatched. Germline values: CDR1 SEHNR, CDR2 FQNEAQ (reference sequence). This CDR3 has 17 amino acids. CDR3 amino acids: CATAGTSGREPTYEQYF. The CDR3 DNA reads as TGTGCCACCGCGGGGACTAGCGGGCGCGAACCTACCTACGAGCAGTACTTC.

This clonotype was found a few times. This sequence joins TRBV7-2 and TRBJ2-7; D is undetermined. The CDR3 spans 14 residues. CDR1 is SGHTA, CDR2 FQGNSA, per germline. The ends were cut back, 0 bases at V and 5 bases at J, with 11 bases in the middle. For the CDR3, the DNA is TGTGCCAGCAGCTTAGCTGGATTAGGTCACGAGCAGTACTTC. This translates into CASSLAGLGHEQYF.

Only a few counts were recorded for this clonotype. The chain has TRBV7-2 and TRBJ2-3; D gene uncertain. Germline CDR1 SGHTA, CDR2 FQGNSA. The CDR3 consists of 12 residues. With 5 bases removed from V and 3 bases from J, the gap between germline ends came to 6 bases. This CDR3 reads CASSGHTDTQYF. Here the CDR3 DNA reads TGTGCCAGCAGCGGTCATACAGATACGCAGTATTTT.